These 9 T cell receptor beta chains were all obtained from the same sample, sequenced in a study of blood T cells in healthy people across ages (dated by TCRdb to about 2015). Receptor amplification or capture employed 5' RACE. The listed sequencing device is Illumina HiSeq 2500. A second PCR of 7 to 11 cycles was run with a J-beta primer mix and a sample-barcoded 5' primer. TCRdb's own reprocessing of the public reads used fastp at Q25 and MiXCR and kept productive beta chains. Rows are unified per CDR3 protein, each entry keeping the most common DNA and genes. The sample data list roughly 1,100,000 distinct CDR3 sequences, and 20% to 25% of these were observed just once. The top ten hold 0.75% of the sample. These data also formed part of another study, on T cells of mothers and their children.

The sequenced sample consisted of blood. The origin of the receptors is a girl aged 2 to 10 in good health.

This chain uses TRBV24-1 with TRBJ1-1, with 9 bases lining up with TRBD1. After removal of 7 bases from V and 10 bases from J, the junction contained 18 bases not matched to a gene. The germline gives CDR1 KGHDR, CDR2 SFDVKD. This CDR3 is built from 16 residues. CDR3 region: CATRSTGGLFLLGAFF. The CDR3, as DNA: TGTGCCACCAGGTCAACAGGGGGCTTATTCCTTTTGGGAGCTTTCTTT.

Regarding this clonotype: As the CDR3 is not closed by the conserved phenylalanine or tryptophan, this likely results from a read error. This chain connects TRBV20-1 to TRBJ1-1; D uncertain. This CDR3 contains 13 residues. V gave up 6 bases and J gave up 2 bases, with 13 bases separating them. Per the germline V gene, CDR1 is DFQATT and CDR2 is SNEGSKA (reference sequence). CDR3 residues: CSALLSLNTEAFL. CDR3 DNA: TGCAGTGCCCTACTCAGTCTCAACACTGAAGCTTTCCTT.

Only a few counts were recorded for this clonotype. V gene TRBV6-2 or TRBV6-3 combines with J gene TRBJ2-5; D assignment may be TRBD1 or TRBD2 (6 bases each). V shed 6 bases and J shed 5 bases, with 19 bases lying between them. Looked up from germline, CDR1 is MNHEY and CDR2 is SVGEGT. This CDR3 is built from 15 residues. CDR3 loop: CASSRWGAGAETQYF. For the CDR3, the DNA is TGTGCCAGCAGCAGATGGGGGGCCGGCGCGGAGACCCAGTACTTC.

The chain links TRBV29-1 to TRBJ2-1; either TRBD1 or TRBD2 may supply D (5 bases each). Germline V gives CDR1 SQVTM, CDR2 ANQGSEA. V dropped 3 bases and J dropped 4 bases, with 13 bases sitting between them. The CDR3 is 14 amino acids. CDR3 nucleotide sequence: TGCAGCGTTGAGGGCCGGGACCAGTACAATGAGCAGTTCTTC. Its protein product is CSVEGRDQYNEQFF.

This clonotype was picked up a small number of times. The chain uses TRBV29-1 and TRBJ2-7; D might be TRBD2 (6 bases). V shed 6 bases and J shed 9 bases, with 15 bases lying between them. Germline lookup yields CDR1 SQVTM and CDR2 ANQGSEA. The CDR3 has 11 residues. The CDR3 nucleotides are TGCAGCGTCCTATCCTCGGAGGGGCAGTACTTC. Translated: CSVLSSEGQYF.

This clonotype was recorded a few times. The chain uses TRBV28 and TRBJ1-1; a weak D match, TRBD1 (5 bases). The ends were cut back, 3 bases at V and 6 bases at J, with 8 bases in the middle. This CDR3 has 12 residues. CDR1 is MDHEN and CDR2 is SYDVKM in the germline V gene. In DNA, the CDR3 is TGTGCCAGCAGTTTCCGGGGCCCTGAAGCTTTCTTT. It translates to CASSFRGPEAFF.

A few counts support this clonotype. The chain is built from TRBV9 and TRBJ2-5, with 9 nucleotides matching TRBD1. Germline V gene lookup returns CDR1 SGDLS and CDR2 YYNGEE. Unmatched junction bases numbered 10, after V lost 2 bases and J lost 5 bases. CDR3 length equals 16 residues. CDR3 bases: TGTGCCAGCAGCGTTACCGGGACAGGGTTGTTGGAGACCCAGTACTTC. It codes for CASSVTGTGLLETQYF.

Remarks on this clonotype: The junction shows a germline mismatch at one end, possibly a read error. The genes are TRBV5-4 and TRBJ2-5, with TRBD1 matching over 7 bases. The CDR3 is made up of 14 amino acids. Germline V gene data show CDR1 as SGHNT and CDR2 as YYREEE (reference sequence). The CDR3 DNA reads as TGTGCCAGCAGCTTGGGCCAGGGGGTTACCGAGCAGTATTTC. It encodes CASSLGQGVTEQYF.

The rearrangement links TRBV11-2 to TRBJ2-7, with D possibly matching TRBD2 (5 bases). The V end lost 5 bases, the J end lost 2 bases, and 22 bases lay between the germline ends. This CDR3 contains 17 residues. The germline gives CDR1 SGHAT, CDR2 FQNNGV. The CDR3 loop reads CASSPQEDPAATYEQYF. Written as DNA, the CDR3 is TGTGCCAGCAGCCCCCAAGAGGACCCAGCGGCAACCTACGAGCAGTACTTC.